This T cell receptor (beta chain) was captured in a study of CD8 T cells in Susac syndrome. Background on the study: Clinical remission applied to roughly 8 sequenced Susac syndrome patients, and about 6 had active disease. Study-level findings and limits: Expansion of clones was not seen in the CD4+ T cell repertoires of Susac syndrome.

The RNA, roughly 0.45 to 1 ug, was put through reverse transcription using random hexamers. A single record per CDR3 protein comes from TCRdb applying MiXCR to the immunoSEQ multiplex PCR reads. This sample has roughly 180,000 distinct CDR3 sequences, with 85% to 95% found just once. Worth noting for this clonotype: As yet, its antigen is unknown.

Each Susac syndrome patient had definite or probable disease by recently defined criteria. The V gene lost 10 bases and the J gene lost 8 bases, with 21 bases spanning the gap. This CDR3 has 14 amino acids. This chain uses TRBV12-3 or TRBV12-4 with TRBJ2-1, with D possibly being TRBD1 or TRBD2 (5 bases each). The sequence derives from a human donor with Susac syndrome. The sample was CD4+ T cells from PBMCs. DNA of the CDR3: TGTGCCAACCCGGACCAGGGACCGAGGTATGAGCAGTTCTTC. Its translation is CANPDQGPRYEQFF.